This T cell receptor (beta chain) appears in the sequencing data of a study of CD8 T cells in ankylosing spondylitis. Study results and limitations: Prior work had noted some motif variants in reactive arthritis blood and synovial fluid. A TCR beta motif made of about eight highly homologous variants seemed typical of ankylosing spondylitis blood. Significant enrichment of disease-linked clones was reported in matched ankylosing spondylitis synovial fluid.

Quantitative 5'-RACE with molecular barcodes produced the TCR beta libraries. TCRdb re-derived calls from the 5' RACE reads in MiXCR, one entry per CDR3 protein. This sample has about 160,000 distinct CDR3 sequences; roughly 18% occur once, and the top ten carry about 7.6%. The ends were cut back, 5 bases at V and 6 bases at J, with 12 bases in the middle. Germline V gene sequence: CDR1 SGHAT, CDR2 FQNNGV. There are 13 residues in the CDR3. This clonotype has more than one count but fewer than ten. The target antigen is unknown. J is TRBJ2-3 and V is TRBV11-2; maybe TRBD1 (6 bases). The clonotype originates from a male donor with ankylosing spondylitis or in good health (not recorded which). Sequencing input: blood, either unsorted or a sorted T cell fraction (not recorded which). This CDR3 reads CASSGGRADTQYF. CDR3 DNA: TGTGCCAGCAGCGGGGGCAGAGCGGATACGCAGTATTTT.